This T cell receptor beta chain is drawn from a study of neurological immune-mediated disorders. Over 190 million TCR-beta sequences from 15-18 subjects came out of each sequencing run. Each CDR3 protein is one row after TCRdb ran MiXCR on the 5' RACE reads. This table holds about 80,000 distinct CDR3 sequences, around 6% found once. The time point is: longitudinal time-point 2. There are many counts of this clonotype. V was pared by 3 bases and J by 0 bases, with 9 bases between. CDR1 is SGHRS and CDR2 is YFSETQ in the germline V gene. The CDR3 is 14 residues long. Sequencing was carried out using PBMCs. This clonotype was sampled from a woman aged 60 to 75 with multiple sclerosis. The gene calls are TRBV5-1 and TRBJ1-2, with a possible D match to TRBD1 (6 bases). Here the CDR3 reads CASSSNRANYGYTF. The CDR3 DNA follows: TGCGCCAGCAGCTCGAACAGGGCTAACTATGGCTACACCTTC.